Listed here is a single TCR beta chain. Its antigen remains unknown. Germline lookup yields CDR1 SGHAT and CDR2 FQNNGV. V was clipped by 5 bases and J by 6 bases; unmatched bases: 4. The CDR3 runs 15 residues. Patients had received no treatment of any kind before thyroid surgery. The entry originates in a study of metastatic and nonmetastatic thyroid tumors. Overall study context: Peripheral blood and tumor or nodule samples from malignant and benign thyroid patients were compared.

Study-wide results and caveats: Reportedly, malignant thyroid tumors had significantly higher TCR beta diversity than benign nodules, in blood and tumor.

As originally analysed: Built for papillary thyroid cancer, a distant-metastasis classifier drew on CDR3 differences across clinicopathological groups. TCRdb re-called the PCR reads with MiXCR. V and J calls and clone size were set by TCRdb, not the authors. The table lists roughly 34,000 clones, 35% of them singletons. The sequence was collected from a female donor with papillary thyroid cancer or a benign thyroid nodule (not recorded which). Some clones in this sample may be carry-over from other donors' samples. The sample taken for sequencing was tumor tissue. The chain uses TRBV11-2 and TRBJ2-1, with 13 nucleotides matching TRBD2. The CDR3 bases are TGTGCCAGCAGCATCAGGACTAGCGGGAGCAATGAGCAGTTCTTC. It specifies CASSIRTSGSNEQFF. Supplemented by reference TRBV11-2 and TRBJ2-1, the full variable domain reads EAGVAQSPRYKIIEKRQSVAFWCNPISGHATLYWYQQILGQGPKLLIQFQNNGVVDDSQLPKDRFSAERLKGVDSTLKIQPAKLEDSAVYLCASSIRTSGSNEQFFGPGTRLTVL.